This record looks at one T cell receptor beta chain sequence and its context. No antigen is known for it. It has no much larger one-base neighbor in the sample; base qualities were not kept. In the germline V gene, CDR1 corresponds to MDHEN and CDR2 to SYDVKM. The cysteine opens and the phenylalanine closes a CDR3 of 15 amino acids. The entry retains the CDR3 DNA only, 45 bases that are in frame from base 1. V is clipped by 2 bases and J by 1 base, and the sequence between their germline boundaries is 11 bases long. Library prep was done by RT-PCR. This sample was sequenced with an Illumina MiSeq. TCRdb reworked the public reads: Q25 trimming with fastp, MiXCR clone assembly, productive beta chains retained. Entries that share a CDR3 protein sequence are merged under the most common genes and DNA. Across this sample there are about 700,000 distinct CDR3 sequences, with approximately 15% seen only once. Roughly 3.6% of the sample lies in the top ten.

The data derive from a study (TCRdb year 2016). Input material: memory CD4+ T cells from blood. The rearrangement joined TRBV28 to TRBJ2-5; too little of a D gene remains to name it. The receptor was isolated from a female donor in good health, serving as a healthy control. The CDR3 corresponds to CASSLVGFSQETQYF. The bases are TGTGCCAGCAGTTTAGTGGGGTTTTCCCAAGAGACCCAGTACTTC.